These 21 T cell receptor beta chains originate from one sample sequenced in a study of PD-L1 blockade in urothelial cancer. Time point: peripheral blood 6 weeks after treatment start. TCRdb's table, derived via immunoSEQ multiplex PCR, lists solely in-frame clones and lacks some. The top ten clones hold over 12% of a sample with around 45,000 clones, approximately 83% of them seen once. Source: PBMCs, taken around atezolizumab (anti-PD-L1) treatment. All receptors derive from a man aged 55 to 70 with urothelial cancer.

V gene TRBV27 combines with J gene TRBJ1-1; D uncertain. This CDR3 is built from 15 residues. The ends were cut back, 3 bases at V and 1 base at J, with 12 bases in the middle. Germline V gene data show CDR1 as MNHEY and CDR2 as SMNVEV (reference sequence). The CDR3 sequence: CASSFLSVRNTEAFF. DNA of the CDR3: TGTGCCAGCAGTTTTTTAAGCGTCCGGAACACTGAAGCTTTCTTT.

This clone appeared a single time. One junction end disagrees with the germline gene, perhaps due to a read error. V gene TRBV7-7 combines with J gene TRBJ2-1; 8 bases match TRBD2. Germline V lookup: CDR1 SSHAT, CDR2 FNYEAQ (reference sequence). The CDR3 consists of 16 residues. CDR3: CASSVGGGRTYNEQFF. For the CDR3, the DNA is TGTGCTAGCAGCGTCGGGGGGGGAAGGACCTACAATGAGCAGTTCTTC.

The chain joins TRBV5-4 to TRBJ2-7, with a possible D match to TRBD2 (6 bases). The germline V gene encodes CDR1 SGHNT and CDR2 YYREEE (reference sequence). Between the trimmed V and J ends, which lost 4 bases and 0 bases, there was a span of 14 bases. CDR3 size: 15 residues. DNA of the CDR3: TGTGCCAGCAGCCCCTGGGGGGTGGGCTCCTACGAGCAGTACTTC. Translated: CASSPWGVGSYEQYF.

The chain links TRBV19 to TRBJ1-1; maybe TRBD1 (6 bases). Per the germline V gene, CDR1 is LNHDA and CDR2 is SQIVND (reference sequence). The V end lost 5 bases, the J end lost 0 bases, and 10 bases lay between the germline ends. This CDR3 has 14 amino acids. Here the CDR3 reads CASSYTGMNTEAFF. DNA for the CDR3: TGTGCCAGTAGTTATACAGGGATGAACACTGAAGCTTTCTTT.

This clone was seen only once. The chain employs TRBV7-6 and TRBJ2-2; the D gene is possibly TRBD1 (6 bases). Between the trimmed V and J ends, which lost 5 bases and 4 bases, there was a span of 11 bases. This CDR3 region has 14 residues. Germline assignment: CDR1 SGHVS and CDR2 FNYEAQ. The CDR3 DNA reads TGTGCCAGCAGCCGGGACATCACCACCGGGGAGCTGTTTTTT. Its translation is CASSRDITTGELFF. The whole variable domain, filled in from reference TRBV7-6 and TRBJ2-2, reads GAGVSQSPRYKVTKRGQDVALRCDPISGHVSLYWYRQALGQGPEFLTYFNYEAQQDKSGLPNDRFSAERPEGSISTLTIQRTEQRDSAMYRCASSRDITTGELFFGEGSRLTVL.

This rearrangement joins TRBV28 to TRBJ2-5; TRBD2 aligns across 8 bases. Germline loops: CDR1 MDHEN, CDR2 SYDVKM. Trimming removed 4 bases from V and 5 bases from J; junction bases left unmatched: 24. The CDR3 length is 20 residues. The CDR3 protein is CASSSEYRGGPLTPRETQYF. CDR3 bases: TGTGCCAGCAGTTCTGAGTATCGGGGGGGGCCTTTAACCCCCAGGGAGACCCAGTACTTC.

The chain joins TRBV11-2 to TRBJ2-1; 11 bases agree with TRBD2. V shed 0 bases, J shed 7 bases, and the junction held 2 bases outside the gene matches. Per germline, CDR1 SGHAT and CDR2 FQNNGV. This CDR3 comprises 15 residues. In DNA form, the CDR3 reads TGTGCCAGCAGCTTAGACCTAGCGGGGGGTAATGAGCAGTTCTTC. It yields the protein CASSLDLAGGNEQFF.

The chain recombines TRBV6-1 with TRBJ1-5; TRBD1 aligns across 10 bases. The CDR3 contains 16 residues. V was pared by 4 bases and J by 3 bases, with 6 bases of the junction left unmatched. Germline V lookup: CDR1 MNHNS, CDR2 SASEGT. The CDR3 is CASSALTGGPNQPQHF. DNA for the CDR3: TGTGCCAGCAGTGCCTTGACAGGGGGCCCCAATCAGCCCCAGCATTTT.

In its sample, this clone was seen once. The chain joins TRBV7-9 to TRBJ2-5; D is perhaps TRBD2 (7 bases). Between the trimmed V and J ends, which lost 5 bases and 5 bases, there was a span of 21 bases. The germline gives CDR1 SEHNR, CDR2 FQNEAQ (reference sequence). The CDR3 consists of 16 residues. This CDR3 reads CASSRGGTGGWETQYF. The DNA of the CDR3 is TGTGCCAGCAGCCGAGGGGGGACGGGAGGCTGGGAGACCCAGTACTTC. The full variable domain, in which reference TRBV7-9 and TRBJ2-5 provide the parts outside the CDR3, is DTGVSQNPRHKITKRGQNVTFRCDPISEHNRLYWYRQTLGQGPEFLTYFQNEAQLEKSRLLSDRFSAERPKGSFSTLEIQRTEQGDSAMYLCASSRGGTGGWETQYFGPGTRLLVL.

The V gene is TRBV7-9, the J gene TRBJ2-3; weak D call: TRBD1 (5 bases). The CDR3 has 16 residues. The germline V gene has CDR1 SEHNR and CDR2 FQNEAQ (reference sequence). V lost 4 bases, J lost 1 base, and 15 bases lay in between. CDR3 sequence reads: CASSSGLNRGTDTQYF. The DNA for the CDR3 is TGTGCCAGCAGCTCAGGGTTAAACAGAGGCACAGATACGCAGTATTTT.

The CDR3 reads CASSWGNGTDDNSPLHF. The CDR3 region has the DNA TGTGCCAGCAGCTGGGGGAACGGGACAGATGATAATTCACCCCTCCACTTT. The V and J genes are TRBV11-2 and TRBJ1-6; TRBD1 agrees at 7 bases. The V segment lost 4 bases and the J segment 5 bases; nucleotides outside the gene matches: 11. The CDR3 length is 17 residues. The germline gives CDR1 SGHAT, CDR2 FQNNGV.

This clone has just a few counts. The rearrangement links TRBV7-9 to TRBJ2-2; D might be TRBD1 (5 bases). The V end was cut by 1 base, the J end by 2 bases, with 11 bases between. This CDR3 has 16 residues. Looked up from germline, CDR1 is SEHNR and CDR2 is FQNEAQ (reference sequence). The CDR3, as DNA: TGTGCCAGCAGCTTAGAATTCGACAGTAACACCGGGGAGCTGTTTTTT. It translates to CASSLEFDSNTGELFF. Complete variable domain (other parts from reference TRBV7-9 and TRBJ2-2): DTGVSQNPRHKITKRGQNVTFRCDPISEHNRLYWYRQTLGQGPEFLTYFQNEAQLEKSRLLSDRFSAERPKGSFSTLEIQRTEQGDSAMYLCASSLEFDSNTGELFFGEGSRLTVL.

The V gene is TRBV7-2, the J gene TRBJ1-3; D possibly corresponds to TRBD1 (5 bases). The V gene's germline CDR1 is SGHTA and CDR2 FQGNSA. This CDR3 has 15 residues. Trimming cost V 2 bases and J 3 bases, with 11 bases left between them. The CDR3 region has the DNA TGTGCCAGCAGCTTATCACCAGGGAATGGAAACACCATATATTTT. Its translation: CASSLSPGNGNTIYF. Looking up the rest from reference TRBV7-2 and TRBJ1-3 gives the full variable domain: GAGVSQSPSNKVTEKGKDVELRCDPISGHTALYWYRQSLGQGLEFLIYFQGNSAPDKSGLPSDRFSAERTGGSVSTLTIQRTQQEDSAVYLCASSLSPGNGNTIYFGEGSWLTVV.

The chain links TRBV4-1 to TRBJ2-3; 8 nucleotides match TRBD2. The CDR3 has 18 residues. V dropped 3 bases and J dropped 2; count of bases not matched to a gene: 13. CDR1 is MGHRA, CDR2 YSYEKL, per germline. DNA of the CDR3: TGCGCCAGCAGCCACCGTGGGGATTTAGCGGGGCCCACAGATACGCAGTATTTT. Translating gives CASSHRGDLAGPTDTQYF.

This chain uses TRBV28 with TRBJ1-6; TRBD1 is a possible D gene (6 bases). Trimming left V 4 bases short and J 8 bases short, with 12 bases between. CDR3 length: 14 amino acids. Germline lookup yields CDR1 MDHEN and CDR2 SYDVKM. CDR3 amino acids: CASSSPDSYSPLHF. DNA of the CDR3: TGTGCCAGCAGTTCCCCGGACAGCTATTCACCCCTCCACTTT.

The J gene is TRBJ2-5, the V gene TRBV4-1, with D possibly TRBD2 on 5 matching bases. The CDR3 extends over 15 amino acids. Germline V gene sequence: CDR1 MGHRA, CDR2 YSYEKL. V was cut by 1 base and J by 7 bases, with 16 bases left in between. CDR3 bases: TGCGCCAGCAGCCAAGTAGGGCTAGCCCGAGGGACCCAGTACTTC. This codes for CASSQVGLARGTQYF.

This chain connects TRBV4-1 to TRBJ1-2, with D possibly TRBD1 on 5 matching bases. This CDR3 contains 16 residues. Germline values: CDR1 MGHRA, CDR2 YSYEKL. V shed 2 bases and J shed 1 base, with 14 bases lying between them. CDR3 coding DNA: TGCGCCAGCAGCCAAAACCGACAGTTCTTTAACTATGGCTACACCTTC. Its protein is CASSQNRQFFNYGYTF.

The CDR3 region has the DNA TGTGCCAGCAGCAAGTCGCCGGGACACTGGAACACTGAAGCTTTCTTT. Its translation is CASSKSPGHWNTEAFF. The rearrangement joins TRBV5-5 to TRBJ1-1; TRBD1 might be the D (6 bases). This CDR3 spans 16 amino acids. Trimming stripped 4 bases from V and 1 base from J, with 17 bases between. CDR1 and CDR2 (germline): SGHKS, YYEKEE (reference sequence).

The chain uses TRBV6-5 and TRBJ2-5; 7 bases fit TRBD2. V lost 4 bases, J lost 5 bases, and 7 bases stayed unmatched. There are 14 residues in the CDR3. Germline V lookup: CDR1 MNHEY, CDR2 SVGAGI. The CDR3 is CASSSREGGETQYF. The CDR3 bases are TGTGCCAGCAGTTCCAGGGAGGGTGGGGAGACCCAGTACTTC.

J is TRBJ2-2 and V is TRBV13; 12 bases line up with TRBD2. Germline trimming cut 3 bases from V and 5 bases from J; bases unmatched to any gene: 7. Germline lookup yields CDR1 PRHDT and CDR2 FYEKMQ (reference sequence). The CDR3 is 17 residues long. The CDR3 sequence: CASSFPSGGAGTGELFF. CDR3 sequence (DNA): TGTGCCAGCAGCTTCCCTAGCGGGGGGGCTGGAACCGGGGAGCTGTTTTTT.

The chain recombines TRBV6-1 with TRBJ1-2; perhaps TRBD1 as D (5 bases). Trimming shortened V by 2 bases and J by 13 bases, and 17 bases separated the two germline ends. There are 13 residues in the CDR3. CDR1 and CDR2 from the germline V gene are MNHNS and SASEGT. The CDR3 sequence: CASSELRQTGGTF. For the CDR3, the DNA is TGTGCCAGCAGTGAACTAAGACAGACTGGTGGCACCTTC.